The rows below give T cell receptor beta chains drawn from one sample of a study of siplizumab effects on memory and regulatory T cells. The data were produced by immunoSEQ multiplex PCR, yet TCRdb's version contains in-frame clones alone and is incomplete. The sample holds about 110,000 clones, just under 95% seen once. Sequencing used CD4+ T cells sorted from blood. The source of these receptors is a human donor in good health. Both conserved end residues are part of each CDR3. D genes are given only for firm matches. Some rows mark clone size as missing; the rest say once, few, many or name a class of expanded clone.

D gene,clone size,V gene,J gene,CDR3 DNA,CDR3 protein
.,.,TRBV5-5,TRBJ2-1,TGTGCCAGCAGCTTGGTGGGAGGCGCCCACAATGAGCAGTTCTTC,CASSLVGGAHNEQFF
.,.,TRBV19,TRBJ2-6,TGTGCCAGTAGTCCAAGGTCCTCTGGGGCCAACGTCCTGACTTTC,CASSPRSSGANVLTF
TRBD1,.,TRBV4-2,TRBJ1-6,TGTGCCAGCAGCCAGGGACAGGGATTCACGAGTTCACCCCTCCACTTT,CASSQGQGFTSSPLHF
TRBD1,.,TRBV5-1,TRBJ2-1,TGCGCCAGCAGACCGACAGGGGCCTACAATGAGCAGTTCTTC,CASRPTGAYNEQFF
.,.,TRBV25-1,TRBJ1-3,TGTGCCAGCAGTGAAGGGGCCTCTGGAAACACCATATATTTT,CASSEGASGNTIYF
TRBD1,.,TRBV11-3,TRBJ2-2,TGTGCCAGCAGCTTCGGGACAGGGCGCACCGGGGAGCTGTTTTTT,CASSFGTGRTGELFF
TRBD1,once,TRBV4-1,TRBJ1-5,TGCGCCAGCAGCTCCGAAGGACAGGGGGTTCAGCCCCAGCATTTT,CASSSEGQGVQPQHF
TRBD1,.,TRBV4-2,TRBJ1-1,TGTGCCAGCAGGCCAGGGGGGAATCGGTACACTGAAGCTTTCTTT,CASRPGGNRYTEAFF
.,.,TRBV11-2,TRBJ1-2,TGTGCCAGCAGCTTAATGGTCTTTGGGAGTGATGGCTACACCTTC,CASSLMVFGSDGYTF
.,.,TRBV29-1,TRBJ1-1,TGCAGCGTGGGGGGCAGGTTTGGAACTGAAGCTTTCTTT,CSVGGRFGTEAFF
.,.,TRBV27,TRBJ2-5,TGTGCCAGCAGTTTCCAAGAGACCCAGTACTTC,CASSFQETQYF
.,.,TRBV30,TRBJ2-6,TGTGCCTGGGCACAGGGTTTCTCTGGGGCCAACGTCCTGACTTTC,CAWAQGFSGANVLTF
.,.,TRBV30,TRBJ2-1,TGTGCCTGGAGTGACCTTACTCGGGGGTACAATGAGCAGTTCTTC,CAWSDLTRGYNEQFF
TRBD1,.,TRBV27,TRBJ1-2,TGTGCCAGCGCAGGGACAGGGGGACTCTTAGCTGGCTACACCTTC,CASAGTGGLLAGYTF
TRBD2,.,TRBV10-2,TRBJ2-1,TGCGCCAGCAGTGACCCGACTAGCGGGACCCATAATGAGCAGTTCTTC,CASSDPTSGTHNEQFF
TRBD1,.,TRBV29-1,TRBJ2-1,TGCAGCGTTATAAGACAGGGTGGTCCGTTCTTC,CSVIRQGGPFF
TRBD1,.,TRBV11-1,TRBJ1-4,TGTGCCAGCAGCCTAAGCGGACAGGGGACTGAAAAACTGTTTTTT,CASSLSGQGTEKLFF